A single sample is the source of the 31 T cell receptor beta chains below, sequenced in a study of shared clonotypes between healthy human individuals. TCRdb keeps only in-frame clones here, not all; method: immunoSEQ multiplex PCR. The profile shows 2 million to 2.5 million clones, 90% to 95% of them singletons. The material sequenced was naive CD4+ T cells from PBMCs. The subset denotes: CD45RA+ positively selected. The receptors stem from a man between 18 and 35 years old in good health. Some clones in this sample may be carry-over from other donors' samples.

The V and J genes are TRBV5-1 and TRBJ1-2; the D gene is possibly TRBD1 (5 bases). The CDR3 has 15 amino acids. Trimming shortened V by 3 bases and J by 4 bases, and 16 bases separated the two germline ends. The germline CDR1 and CDR2 sequences are SGHRS and YFSETQ. The chain's CDR3 is CASSSQGLYSYGYTF. DNA for the CDR3: TGCGCCAGCAGCTCGCAGGGCCTCTACAGCTATGGCTACACCTTC.

The chain employs TRBV5-6 and TRBJ1-5; D uncertain. Germline values: CDR1 SGHDT, CDR2 YYEEEE. This CDR3 is built from 14 residues. With 4 bases removed from V and 0 bases from J, the gap between germline ends came to 8 bases. As DNA, the CDR3 is TGTGCCAGCAGCCTTTCACCTAGCAATCAGCCCCAGCATTTT. This sequence encodes CASSLSPSNQPQHF.

The V call is TRBV7-9, the J call TRBJ2-1, with a possible D match to TRBD2 (5 bases). V was cut by 8 bases and J by 8 bases, with 13 bases left in between. The germline V gene encodes CDR1 SEHNR and CDR2 FQNEAQ (reference sequence). This CDR3 has 12 amino acids. Here the CDR3 DNA reads TGTGCCAGCGGCGGCGAGGGATATGAGCAGTTCTTC. This sequence encodes CASGGEGYEQFF.

The chain links TRBV6-5 to TRBJ2-1; TRBD2 is a possible D gene (6 bases). This CDR3 is 16 amino acids long. V gave up 4 bases and J gave up 0 bases, with 13 bases separating them. CDR1 is MNHEY, CDR2 SVGAGI, per germline. DNA for the CDR3: TGTGCCAGCAGTTGGTCTCCGGGAGCCTCCTACAATGAGCAGTTCTTC. It is translated as CASSWSPGASYNEQFF.

The V gene is TRBV10-1, the J gene TRBJ2-3; D gene ambiguous. The CDR3 is 14 amino acids. V was shortened by 5 bases and J by 3 bases, with 12 bases between the two germline ends. The germline gives CDR1 WNHNN, CDR2 SYGVQD (reference sequence). The CDR3 spells CASSPYRVTDTQYF. The CDR3 DNA reads as TGCGCCAGCAGTCCTTATCGGGTGACAGATACGCAGTATTTT.

The chain joins TRBV6-4 to TRBJ2-3; possibly TRBD2 for D (5 bases). CDR3 length: 13 residues. Trimming removed 4 bases from V and 3 bases from J, with 8 bases in between. The germline V gene has CDR1 MRHNA and CDR2 SNTAGT. CDR3 sequence (DNA): TGTGCCAGCAGTGTGAGGGCAACAGATACGCAGTATTTT. Translation: CASSVRATDTQYF.

The V gene is TRBV9, the J gene TRBJ1-3; TRBD1 agrees at 11 bases. The CDR3 has 17 residues. Trimming removed 0 bases from V and 9 bases from J; junction bases left unmatched: 11. The germline V gene has CDR1 SGDLS and CDR2 YYNGEE. The CDR3 spells CASSVASPHGTGGTIYF. The CDR3 nucleotides are TGTGCCAGCAGCGTAGCTTCGCCACACGGGACAGGGGGCACCATATATTTT.

This clone showed up just once. The chain employs TRBV28 and TRBJ2-3, with 7 bases lining up with TRBD2. Looked up from germline, CDR1 is MDHEN and CDR2 is SYDVKM. With 0 bases clipped from V and 1 base from J, the junction kept 4 bases outside the gene matches. The CDR3 has 16 residues. The CDR3 sequence: CASSLWGLSGTDTQYF. As DNA, the CDR3 is TGTGCCAGCAGTTTATGGGGACTATCTGGCACAGATACGCAGTATTTT.

The V call is TRBV6-5, the J call TRBJ2-3; D might be TRBD1 or TRBD2, each matching 5 bases. The CDR3 sequence is 15 residues long. V shed 4 bases and J shed 5 bases, with 16 bases lying between them. Germline CDR1 and CDR2: MNHEY and SVGAGI. CDR3 region: CASSSGILRGDTQYF. The CDR3 region has the DNA TGTGCCAGCAGTTCCGGGATACTTAGGGGAGATACGCAGTATTTT.

The chain employs TRBV7-3 and TRBJ2-4, with a tentative D call TRBD1 (6 bases). Trimming took 0 bases from V and 1 from J, leaving 10 bases between them. Germline V gives CDR1 SGHTA, CDR2 FQGTGA. The CDR3 has 16 amino acids. CDR3 DNA sequence: TGTGCCAGCAGCTTAACTGGGCAGGGGGCCAAAAACATTCAGTACTTC. It yields the protein CASSLTGQGAKNIQYF.

This chain links TRBV19 with TRBJ2-1, with 11 bases matching TRBD2. Per germline, CDR1 LNHDA and CDR2 SQIVND (reference sequence). Germline trimming cut 5 bases from V and 7 bases from J; bases unmatched to any gene: 10. The CDR3 length is 16 residues. The CDR3 sequence: CASSVLTSGSFNEQFF. CDR3 sequence (DNA): TGTGCCAGTAGTGTTCTTACTAGCGGGAGTTTTAATGAGCAGTTCTTC.

This chain uses TRBV7-9 with TRBJ2-2; D unclear. Per germline, CDR1 SEHNR and CDR2 FQNEAQ (reference sequence). V lost 5 bases and J 6 bases, leaving 16 bases between the germline ends. There are 15 residues in the CDR3. In DNA, the CDR3 is TGTGCCAGCAGCCCATTCGTTACCTCACCCGGGGAGCTGTTTTTT. Translation: CASSPFVTSPGELFF.

This chain uses TRBV18 with TRBJ1-4; unclear D gene. The length of the CDR3 is 16 residues. V dropped 3 bases and J dropped 2 bases, with 13 bases sitting between them. Germline V gene sequence: CDR1 KGHSH, CDR2 LQKENI. CDR3 coding DNA: TGTGCCAGCTCACCGACCCCGTTAGGCACTAATGAAAAACTGTTTTTT. Protein sequence: CASSPTPLGTNEKLFF.

This chain links TRBV4-1 with TRBJ1-5; D gene unclear. The CDR3 runs to 15 residues. Germline assignment: CDR1 MGHRA and CDR2 YSYEKL. Trimming took off 4 bases at V and 4 bases at J, with 14 bases between the two ends. CDR3 residues: CASSPFLVGNQPQHF. The CDR3 coding sequence is TGCGCCAGCAGCCCTTTTTTAGTAGGAAATCAGCCCCAGCATTTT.

The V gene is TRBV7-8, the J gene TRBJ1-5, with 7 bases identical to TRBD1. V shed 5 bases and J 5 bases; nucleotides not matched to a gene: 6. Looked up from germline, CDR1 is SGHVS and CDR2 is FQNEAQ. The CDR3 has 14 amino acids. The CDR3 reads CASSKRDRDQPQHF. CDR3 sequence (DNA): TGTGCCAGCAGCAAACGGGACAGAGATCAGCCCCAGCATTTT.

The V and J genes are TRBV28 and TRBJ2-7, with D possibly being TRBD1 (6 bases). The CDR3 runs 14 residues. V was pared by 6 bases and J by 2 bases, with 14 bases between. Per the germline V gene, CDR1 is MDHEN and CDR2 is SYDVKM. The CDR3 bases are TGTGCCAGCAGCACCGGGACAAACCCCTACGAGCAGTACTTC. Translation gives CASSTGTNPYEQYF. Supplemented by reference TRBV28 and TRBJ2-7, the full variable domain reads DVKVTQSSRYLVKRTGEKVFLECVQDMDHENMFWYRQDPGLGLRLIYFSYDVKMKEKGDIPEGYSVSREKKERFSLILESASTNQTSMYLCASSTGTNPYEQYFGPGTRLTVT.

Remarks on this clone: A read error may produce the germline difference seen at one junction end. The chain has TRBV19 and TRBJ1-5; perhaps TRBD1 as D (6 bases). CDR3 size: 14 residues. CDR1 and CDR2 (germline): LNHDA, SQIVND (reference sequence). The CDR3 coding sequence is TGTGCCAGTAGTATAGAAGTGGGCGACAGGCCCCCGGATTTT. Protein sequence: CASSIEVGDRPPDF.

The V call is TRBV19, the J call TRBJ2-7; D uncertain. CDR1 is LNHDA and CDR2 is SQIVND in the germline V gene (reference sequence). This CDR3 comprises 16 residues. Trimming took 3 bases from V and 0 from J, leaving 15 bases between them. The CDR3 reads CASSISYSGFSYEQYF. As DNA, the CDR3 is TGTGCCAGTAGTATCTCCTATTCAGGTTTCTCCTACGAGCAGTACTTC.

On this clone: This sample also contains other DNA sequences that code for the same CDR3. The chain employs TRBV11-3 and TRBJ2-3, with 7 bases identical to TRBD2. Germline V CDR1 and CDR2: SGHNT, YENEEA. The CDR3 length is 14 residues. The V segment lost 3 bases and the J segment 4 bases; nucleotides outside the gene matches: 4. CDR3 in amino acids: CASSLGRDADTQYF. The CDR3 DNA is TGTGCCAGCAGCTTGGGGAGGGACGCAGATACGCAGTATTTT.

The chain has TRBV6-5 and TRBJ1-1; TRBD1 is a possible D gene (5 bases). This CDR3 spans 15 amino acids. CDR1 MNHEY and CDR2 SVGAGI come from the germline V gene. V was pared by 1 base and J by 5 bases, with 14 bases between. The CDR3: CASSYYGGMETEAFF. The CDR3 bases are TGTGCCAGCAGTTACTATGGGGGAATGGAGACTGAAGCTTTCTTT.

The chain joins TRBV5-6 to TRBJ1-2; no clear D gene. With 3 bases removed from V and 6 bases from J, the gap between germline ends came to 18 bases. The germline gives CDR1 SGHDT, CDR2 YYEEEE. CDR3 size: 15 residues. CDR3 sequence: CASSSLLPANDGYTF. In nucleotides, the CDR3 is TGTGCCAGCAGCTCCTTACTACCCGCGAATGATGGCTACACCTTC.

The chain has TRBV18 and TRBJ2-5; TRBD1 aligns across 9 bases. The DNA end favors TRBJ2-7, so the J call may be wrong. This CDR3 contains 15 residues. Germline loops: CDR1 KGHSH, CDR2 LQKENI. The CDR3 is CASSPSTGGLYEQYF. The CDR3 region has the DNA TGTGCCAGCTCACCCTCGACAGGGGGATTATACGAGCAGTACTTC.

As for this clone: Distinct nucleotide sequences in the sample also encode this CDR3. The chain carries TRBV5-1 and TRBJ2-1; 10 nucleotides align to TRBD2. With V trimmed by 5 bases and J by 1 base, 0 bases remained unmatched. The germline V gene encodes CDR1 SGHRS and CDR2 YFSETQ. The CDR3 contains 14 residues. The CDR3 region is CASSSGRSYNEQFF. The DNA of the CDR3 is TGCGCCAGCAGTAGCGGGAGGTCCTACAATGAGCAGTTCTTC.

The rearrangement joins TRBV25-1 to TRBJ2-1; 11 bases are a match to TRBD2. CDR3 length equals 15 residues. V was pared by 4 bases and J by 10 bases, with 9 bases of the junction left unmatched. Germline V gives CDR1 MGHDK, CDR2 SYGVNS. This CDR3 reads CASSGTSGRVGEQFF. The CDR3 DNA follows: TGTGCCAGCAGTGGGACTAGCGGGCGGGTCGGGGAGCAGTTCTTC.

The chain combines TRBV28 with TRBJ2-1; 8 bases are shared with TRBD1. Looked up from germline, CDR1 is MDHEN and CDR2 is SYDVKM. CDR3 length equals 16 residues. Unmatched junction bases numbered 10, after V lost 5 bases and J lost 4 bases. The CDR3 sequence is CASSPNRGTSYNEQFF. The CDR3 DNA is TGTGCCAGCAGTCCTAACAGGGGGACCTCTTACAATGAGCAGTTCTTC.

Here the CDR3 DNA reads TGTGCCAGCAGTTTTGGACCTCCGGCCCAGCATTTT. It encodes CASSFGPPAQHF. V usage is TRBV27 and J usage is TRBJ1-5; D unresolved. The germline gives CDR1 MNHEY, CDR2 SMNVEV (reference sequence). Trimming shortened V by 3 bases and J by 11 bases, and 11 bases separated the two germline ends. The CDR3 is made up of 12 amino acids.

This clone is a singleton in its sample. The chain carries TRBV28 and TRBJ2-3; D is undetermined. The CDR3 runs 20 residues. V lost 4 bases and J 2 bases, leaving 28 bases between the germline ends. Germline V gene sequence: CDR1 MDHEN, CDR2 SYDVKM. CDR3 sequence (DNA): TGTGCCAGCAGTTCACCGACTCCCCCTCCCCCGACGGTGAACACAGATACGCAGTATTTT. Its translation is CASSSPTPPPPTVNTDTQYF.

This CDR3 reads CASSFAGASTDTQYF. For the CDR3, the DNA is TGTGCCAGCAGCTTTGCGGGAGCGAGCACAGATACGCAGTATTTT. The chain couples TRBV7-2 to TRBJ2-3; 7 positions agree with TRBD2. From germline, CDR1 is SGHTA and CDR2 FQGNSA. This CDR3 is 15 amino acids long. J was trimmed by 0 bases and V by 3 bases; bases with no gene match: 3.

V and J are TRBV28 and TRBJ2-3; D tentatively fits TRBD1 or TRBD2 (5 bases each). The CDR3 loop spans 16 amino acids. Germline V gene sequence: CDR1 MDHEN, CDR2 SYDVKM. V was trimmed by 0 bases and J by 0 bases, leaving 10 bases between them. For the CDR3, the DNA is TGTGCCAGCAGTTTATGGGGGACGGTGAGCACAGATACGCAGTATTTT. It specifies CASSLWGTVSTDTQYF.

CDR3 loop: CATSREARSYEQYF. Here the CDR3 DNA reads TGTGCCACCAGCAGAGAAGCGAGGAGCTACGAGCAGTACTTC. The chain uses TRBV15 and TRBJ2-7; D remains ambiguous. Germline assignment: CDR1 LNHNV and CDR2 YYDKDF (reference sequence). Trimming stripped 0 bases from V and 3 bases from J, with 9 bases between. The CDR3 totals 14 residues.

The chain links TRBV28 to TRBJ1-2; TRBD1 matches 12 bases. V dropped 6 bases and J dropped 5; count of bases not matched to a gene: 4. The CDR3 loop spans 14 amino acids. Looked up from germline, CDR1 is MDHEN and CDR2 is SYDVKM. CDR3: CASRGQGAEYGYTF. CDR3 DNA sequence: TGTGCCAGCAGGGGACAGGGGGCGGAATATGGCTACACCTTC.